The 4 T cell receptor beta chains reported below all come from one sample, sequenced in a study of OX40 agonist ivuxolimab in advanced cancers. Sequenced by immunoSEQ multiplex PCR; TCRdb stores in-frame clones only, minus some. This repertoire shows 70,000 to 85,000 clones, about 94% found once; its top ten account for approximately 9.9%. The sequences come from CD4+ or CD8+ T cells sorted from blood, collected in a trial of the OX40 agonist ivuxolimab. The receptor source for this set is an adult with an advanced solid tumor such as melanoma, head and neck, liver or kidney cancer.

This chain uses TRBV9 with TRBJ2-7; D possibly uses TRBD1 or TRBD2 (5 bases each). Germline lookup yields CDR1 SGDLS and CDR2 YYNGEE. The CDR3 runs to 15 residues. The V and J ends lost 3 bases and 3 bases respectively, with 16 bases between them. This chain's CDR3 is CASSASTGPSYEQYF. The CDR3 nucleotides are TGTGCCAGCAGCGCCTCGACGGGGCCTAGCTACGAGCAGTACTTC.

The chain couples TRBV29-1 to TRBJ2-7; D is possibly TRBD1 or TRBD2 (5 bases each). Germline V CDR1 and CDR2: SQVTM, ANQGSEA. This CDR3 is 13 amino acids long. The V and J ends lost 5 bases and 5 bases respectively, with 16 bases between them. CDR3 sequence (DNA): TGCAGCGTTATCCGACGGGACGGGCACGAGCAGTACTTC. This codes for CSVIRRDGHEQYF.

The CDR3 DNA reads TGTGCCAGCAGGGACCTAAGGGCCCAAGAGACCCAGTACTTC. Amino acid sequence: CASRDLRAQETQYF. The V call is TRBV6-6, the J call TRBJ2-5, with no clear D. Germline CDR1 MNHNY, CDR2 SVGAGI (reference sequence). Trimming left V 6 bases short and J 1 base short, with 12 bases between. The CDR3 runs to 14 residues.

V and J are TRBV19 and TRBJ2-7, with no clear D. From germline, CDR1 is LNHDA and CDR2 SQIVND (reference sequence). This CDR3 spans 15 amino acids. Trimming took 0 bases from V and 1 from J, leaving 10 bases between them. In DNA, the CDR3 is TGTGCCAGTAGTATAGAGTCCGGATTGTCCTACGAGCAGTACTTC. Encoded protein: CASSIESGLSYEQYF.